This is a list of T cell receptor beta chains from one sample in a study of shared clonotypes between healthy human individuals. Only in-frame clones appear in the TCRdb table, and some are missing; sequencing was by immunoSEQ multiplex PCR. The table includes some 2.1 million clones, roughly 95% detected once. Sequences were obtained from naive CD8+ T cells sorted from blood. Every receptor here comes from a man aged 18-30 years in good health. Each CDR3 is given with its conserved first and last residue. The D gene is left open where the match is weak. Rows may omit the clone size; those that give it use once, few, many or a size class.

cdr3_nt cdr3_aa clone_size j_call v_call d_call
TGTGCCAGCAGCTCAAAAACGGCTTTAGCGGGAGAAAGGACCGGGGAGCTGTTTTTT CASSSKTALAGERTGELFF once TRBJ2-2 TRBV13 TRBD2
TGTGCCAGCAGTTTAGACCCCAGTGTAGCGGGAGAAGAGACCCAGTACTTC CASSLDPSVAGEETQYF . TRBJ2-5 TRBV27 TRBD2
TGTGCCAGTAGTACCCCGGTCTCCTACAATGAGCAGTTCTTC CASSTPVSYNEQFF . TRBJ2-1 TRBV19 .
TGTGCCAGCAGCGTAGAGTTGCGGGACAGGGCTGATCAGCCCCAGCATTTT CASSVELRDRADQPQHF . TRBJ1-5 TRBV9 TRBD1
TGTGCCACCAGCAGAGATGAGGTCCTATTGGCAGCCACTAATGAAAAACTGTTTTTT CATSRDEVLLAATNEKLFF . TRBJ1-4 TRBV15 .
TGTGCCAGCAGCTTAATCAGGGCGGGAGTGGGGGTGCGCAGCAGGTTGTACTTC CASSLIRAGVGVRSRLYF . TRBJ2-5 TRBV5-6 TRBD2
TGTGCCAGCAGCTTTATCAGCGGGGACATGAACACTGAAGCTTTCTTT CASSFISGDMNTEAFF . TRBJ1-1 TRBV28 .
TGCGCCAGCAGCGCCCGGGACGGAACCTACGAGCAGTACTTC CASSARDGTYEQYF once TRBJ2-7 TRBV5-1 .
TGTGCCAGTAGCTACAGGGCATCAACCTACGAGCAGTACTTC CASSYRASTYEQYF . TRBJ2-7 TRBV19 .
TGTGCCACCAGCGGTCGACAGGGCATTATGGACGAGCAGTACTTC CATSGRQGIMDEQYF . TRBJ2-7 TRBV15 TRBD1
TGTGCCAGCACTACTCCCGGGACAGGGGGCTTAGAGACCCAGTACTTC CASTTPGTGGLETQYF . TRBJ2-5 TRBV28 TRBD1
TGTGCCAGCAGTGATGGGGGTGAGCAGTTCTTC CASSDGGEQFF . TRBJ2-1 TRBV2 .
TGTGCCAGCAGCCTCTGGACGGACTATGGCTACACCTTC CASSLWTDYGYTF . TRBJ1-2 TRBV7-3 .
TGTGCCAGCAGCTTAGACTCGTTGCAGACAGGCTACTACGAGCAGTACTTC CASSLDSLQTGYYEQYF . TRBJ2-7 TRBV11-1 .
TGTGCCAGCACACTCGACGGTTCCTACGAGCAGTACTTC CASTLDGSYEQYF . TRBJ2-7 TRBV2 .